This section outlines one T cell receptor (beta chain) sequence together with its context. The sample originates from a study of T cell repertoires in cytomegalovirus infection. Using its own MiXCR run on the reads, TCRdb lists one record per CDR3 protein. The sample includes about 400,000 distinct CDR3 sequences, approximately 18% of them seen just once. The CDR3 spans 14 residues. V was clipped by 6 bases and J by 0 bases; unmatched bases: 4. The sequence was collected from a human donor in good health (CMV status not recorded). Some clones in this sample may be carry-over from other donors' samples. This sequence joins TRBV12-3 or TRBV12-4 and TRBJ2-5; 7 nucleotides line up with TRBD2. The material sequenced was PBMCs. CDR3 protein: CASSTRGDQETQYF. CDR3 coding DNA: TGTGCCAGCAGCACACGGGGGGACCAAGAGACCCAGTACTTC.